A selection of T cell receptor beta chains follows, all from one sample in a study of T cell repertoires in cytomegalovirus infection. TCRdb recomputed calls from the reads with MiXCR, one row per CDR3 protein. The sample has under 850,000 distinct CDR3 sequences, less than 40% seen once. Specimen: PBMCs. The receptors were gathered from a human donor in good health (CMV status not recorded). Some clones in this sample may be carry-over from other donors' samples. CDR3s include the opening cysteine and the closing phenylalanine or tryptophan. A D gene is named only where the DNA matches it firmly. Clone size is given for some rows only: seen once, a few or many times, or a class if the clone is expanded.

clone_size,d_call,v_call,j_call,cdr3_nt,cdr3_aa
NA,NA,TRBV2,TRBJ1-1,TGTGCCAGCACCGTAGGGGAATACACTGAAGCTTTCTTT,CASTVGEYTEAFF
NA,TRBD2,TRBV9,TRBJ2-3,TGTGCCAGCAGCACGTTAGGAGGCGGGGGGGCCGCCACAGATACGCAGTATTTT,CASSTLGGGGAATDTQYF
few,TRBD1,TRBV28,TRBJ1-5,TGTGCCAGCAGCCTACTGACTTCCCCGACAGGGCCCAATCAGCCCCAGCATTTT,CASSLLTSPTGPNQPQHF
NA,NA,TRBV5-6,TRBJ1-2,TGTGCCAGCAGCTTATATGGGGCGATGAGCGGAAGGATGACCTATGGCTACACCTTC,CASSLYGAMSGRMTYGYTF
NA,NA,TRBV29-1,TRBJ2-7,TGCAGCGTTGATGGGGGGTACGAGCAGTACTTC,CSVDGGYEQYF
NA,TRBD1,TRBV28,TRBJ1-2,TGTGCCAGCAGTCCGACAGGGGCAGGGGGCTATGGCTACACCTTC,CASSPTGAGGYGYTF
NA,NA,TRBV10-2,TRBJ1-2,TGCGCCAGCAGTGAGTCCCGATCTCTCCCAGGTCCCGGGGTCCAGCCGGGCTACACCTTC,CASSESRSLPGPGVQPGYTF
once,NA,TRBV2,TRBJ1-1,TGTGCCAGCAGTGACCAGGGTTCCACTGAAGCTTTCTTT,CASSDQGSTEAFF
NA,NA,TRBV11-2,TRBJ2-3,TGTGCCAGCAGCACCCGTCCAATAGCCGGGGCAGATACGCAGTATTTT,CASSTRPIAGADTQYF
once,NA,TRBV27,TRBJ2-3,TGTGCCAGCAGTTTTTCCCTTTGGGGGGTGGGCACAGATACGCAGTATTTT,CASSFSLWGVGTDTQYF
NA,TRBD1,TRBV18,TRBJ2-7,TGTGCCAGCTCACCTTGGACACGGGACAGGACCTACGAGCAGTACTTC,CASSPWTRDRTYEQYF
many,NA,TRBV7-9,TRBJ2-7,TGTGCCAGCAGCACCAGACGACAGGTCTACGAGCAGTACTTC,CASSTRRQVYEQYF
few,TRBD1,TRBV6-1,TRBJ1-5,TGTGCCAGCAGGGGCGGACAGGGTAGTTTTCAGCCCCAGCATTTT,CASRGGQGSFQPQHF
few,NA,TRBV19,TRBJ2-2,TGTGCCAGTAGTACTCGACAGCACCCGACCACCGGGGAGCTGTTTTTT,CASSTRQHPTTGELFF
few,NA,TRBV28,TRBJ1-5,TGTGCCAGCAGTCCTACATTGAATCAGCCCCAGCATTTT,CASSPTLNQPQHF
few,TRBD1,TRBV27,TRBJ1-2,TGTGCCAGCAGTTCGCGACAGGGTATGGCCTATGGCTACACCTTC,CASSSRQGMAYGYTF
few,NA,TRBV11-3,TRBJ2-1,TGTGCCAGCAGCTCCAGTACCGACAGTCTTCCCTACAATGAGCAGTTCTTC,CASSSSTDSLPYNEQFF
NA,TRBD2,TRBV6-6,TRBJ2-7,TGTGCCAGCAGTCGACTAGCCCTAGAGCAGTACTTC,CASSRLALEQYF
NA,TRBD1,TRBV7-2,TRBJ2-4,TGTGCCAGCAGCTTGGGGACAGCGACCAAAAACATTCAGTACTTC,CASSLGTATKNIQYF
few,NA,TRBV7-9,TRBJ1-2,TGTGCCAGCAGCAAACTCCTTCACAGGCTCTATGGCTACACCTTC,CASSKLLHRLYGYTF
NA,NA,TRBV19,TRBJ1-3,TGTGCCAGTAGTATCGATCGACATTCAACAAAGAGAGACACTGGAAACACCATATATTTT,CASSIDRHSTKRDTGNTIYF
NA,NA,TRBV29-1,TRBJ1-1,TGCAGCGTTCGCGGTCCGGGGTTAGACACTGAAGCTTTCTTT,CSVRGPGLDTEAFF
NA,NA,TRBV6-1,TRBJ2-7,TGTGCCAGCAGTGAAACCGGGACGGGCCCCAACGAGCAGTACTTC,CASSETGTGPNEQYF
few,TRBD2,TRBV28,TRBJ2-5,TGTGCCAGCAGTCCCCCTAGCGGGAGTGAAGGGGAGACCCAGTACTTC,CASSPPSGSEGETQYF
few,TRBD2,TRBV7-9,TRBJ2-7,TGTGCCAGCAGCGATTTACTAGCGGGCCCTGGGGGGGACGAGCAGTACTTC,CASSDLLAGPGGDEQYF
once,NA,TRBV5-1,TRBJ2-6,TGCGCCAGCAGCTTTTTAGACTCTGGGGCCAACGTCCTGACTTTC,CASSFLDSGANVLTF
NA,NA,TRBV2,TRBJ1-6,TGTGCCAGCAGTGTGGGGGGCAGGAGTTTACCCCTCCACTTT,CASSVGGRSLPLHF
NA,NA,TRBV9,TRBJ1-2,TGTGCCAGCAGTCCCGGACGGAAATATGGCTACACCTTC,CASSPGRKYGYTF
NA,NA,TRBV6-1,TRBJ2-1,TGTGCCAGCAGTGAAGCCCGTTACAATGAGCAGTTCTTC,CASSEARYNEQFF
NA,TRBD1,TRBV6-5,TRBJ1-1,TGTGCCAGCAGTGACTGGACAGGGGGGGAGAACACTGAAGCTTTCTTT,CASSDWTGGENTEAFF
NA,NA,TRBV3-1,TRBJ1-5,TGTGCCAGCAGCCAGGGGCCGAACATCAATCAGCCCCAGCATTTT,CASSQGPNINQPQHF
NA,NA,TRBV12-3/TRBV12-4,TRBJ1-6,TGTGCCAGCAGGGGGGACGGGCGGATCAATTCACCCCTCCACTTT,CASRGDGRINSPLHF
few,NA,TRBV14,TRBJ1-2,TGTGCCAGCAGCCATGACAGACCCTTCTATGGCTACACCTTC,CASSHDRPFYGYTF
NA,TRBD1,TRBV6-5,TRBJ1-1,TGTGCCAGCAGTTACGGGACAGGGGGCCTCACTGAAGCTTTCTTT,CASSYGTGGLTEAFF
NA,TRBD2,TRBV5-8,TRBJ2-3,TGTGCCAGCAGCTCGGGACTAGCGGACACAGATACGCAGTATTTT,CASSSGLADTDTQYF